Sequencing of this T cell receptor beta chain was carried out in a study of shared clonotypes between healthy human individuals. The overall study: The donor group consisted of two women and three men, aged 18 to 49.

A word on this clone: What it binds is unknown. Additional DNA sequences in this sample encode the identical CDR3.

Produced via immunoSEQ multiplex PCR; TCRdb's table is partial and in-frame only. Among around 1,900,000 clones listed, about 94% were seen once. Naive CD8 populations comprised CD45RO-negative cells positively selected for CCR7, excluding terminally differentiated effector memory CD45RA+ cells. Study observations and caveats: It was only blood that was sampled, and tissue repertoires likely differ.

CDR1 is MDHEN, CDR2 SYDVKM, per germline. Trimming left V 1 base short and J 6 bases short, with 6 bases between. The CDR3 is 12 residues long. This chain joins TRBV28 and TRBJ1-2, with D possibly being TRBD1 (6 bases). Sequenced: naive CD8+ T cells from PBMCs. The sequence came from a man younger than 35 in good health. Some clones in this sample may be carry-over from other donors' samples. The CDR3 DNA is TGTGCCAGCAGTTTATCAGGGGATGGCTACACCTTC. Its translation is CASSLSGDGYTF.